This record concerns one TCR beta chain sequence. Its antigen target is currently unknown. No base quality information exists; no much larger clone differs at one position. The data belong to a study of cytotoxic CD8 clonotypes in ibrutinib-treated CLL (dated by TCRdb to the early 2020s). Broadly, across the study: The cohort had about a dozen relapsed/refractory and 15 treatment-naive patients; 17 to 18 were IGHV unmutated. An average of 255,043 productive templates and tens of thousands of productive rearrangements was obtained per sample. Responses were partial in approximately 24 patients and complete in 2; after median around 68 months follow-up, about 14 stayed in remission and some twelve progressed. Cryopreserved peripheral blood mononuclear cells were obtained prior to treatment, at the time of response, and at either disease progression or sustained remission. The response samples were drawn at a median of roughly twelve months into treatment, with a range of about 6 to 40 months. Patients were still on ibrutinib when every remission and progressive disease sample was collected. Longitudinal samples were available for about 30% of the roughly 90 trial participants.

A MiSeq instrument was used for deep resolution sequencing, which targeted depths ranging from 1 in 1 million up to 1 in 200,000 T cells, with coverage averaging 10x for each clonotype. TCR beta libraries were generated with the immunoSEQ hsTCRB Kit. Per the authors' processing: ImmunoSEQ Data Assistant and ImmunoSEQ Analyzer were used for data analysis, and V, D and J genes were assigned according to IMGT definitions. Clonality, which ranges from 0 to 1, was calculated as one minus the normalized Shannon entropy of productive rearrangement frequencies. Only overrepresented clonotypes making up at least 0.05% of the repertoire of each patient were included in the public clonotype analysis. Approximately 14 age-matched healthy donor repertoires from immuneACCESS served as clonality controls. The clones in this table, taken by TCRdb from immuneACCESS, are in-frame only. Not every clone is retained; where verified, under half of the shortfall comes from an unresolved V gene, and the cause of the rest is unknown. That table supplies the V and J calls and clone size; D and trimming were determined from the DNA. This sample has 100,000 or so clones in its table, and about 58% of those were observed once. 30% to 45% of the sample belongs to the ten largest clones.

This specimen's time point label, interpreted: approximately 25 months on ibrutinib. For TCR beta library preparation, about 2.2 micrograms of genomic DNA was extracted from cryopreserved PBMCs. High-throughput TCR beta sequencing was performed on longitudinal blood samples from CLL patients receiving ibrutinib monotherapy. The patients took part in an open-label, single-center phase 2 trial of ibrutinib monotherapy. What the study reported, not specific to this receptor: Baseline clonality exceeded that of age-matched healthy donors and correlated strongly with circulating CD8+ T-cell counts. Clonality rose at ibrutinib response, remained stable during sustained remission, and dropped back toward baseline at progression. Public clonotypes were rare and either contracted or stayed stable during treatment, and the rise in clonality at ibrutinib response reflected the expansion of private clonotypes. Sustained-remission and progressing patients did not have matched sampling times, and lymph node repertoires were not examined.

Sample: PBMCs, taken after 24 months of ibrutinib treatment. This clonotype was sampled from a human donor with chronic lymphocytic leukemia.

For the CDR3, the sequence is CASSEDRGRTNEKLFF. The sequence in DNA is TGTGCCAGCAGCGAGGACAGGGGGCGAACTAATGAAAAACTGTTTTTT. This receptor chain uses TRBV25-1 and TRBJ1-4; TRBD1 matches 11 bases in the middle. The germline V gene sets CDR1 to MGHDK and CDR2 to SYGVNS. Including the terminal cysteine and phenylalanine, the CDR3 comprises 16 residues. The entry retains the CDR3 DNA only, 48 bases that are in frame from base 1. The V end gives up 6 bases and the J end 1 base, leaving 4 bases in the junction not matched to a gene.